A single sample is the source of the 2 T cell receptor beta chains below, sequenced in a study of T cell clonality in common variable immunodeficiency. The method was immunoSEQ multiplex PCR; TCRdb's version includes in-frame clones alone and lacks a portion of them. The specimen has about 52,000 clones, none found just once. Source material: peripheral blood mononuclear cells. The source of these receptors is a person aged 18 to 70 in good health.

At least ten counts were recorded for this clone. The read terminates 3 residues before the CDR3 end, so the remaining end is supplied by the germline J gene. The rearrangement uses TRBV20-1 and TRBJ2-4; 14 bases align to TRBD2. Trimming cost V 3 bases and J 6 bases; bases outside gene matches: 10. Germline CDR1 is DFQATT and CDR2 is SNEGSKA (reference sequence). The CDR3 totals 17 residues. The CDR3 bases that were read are TGCAGTGCTAGGGGGACTAGCGGGAGCCCTCAGTCAAACATT. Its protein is CSARGTSGSPQSNI. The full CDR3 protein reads CSARGTSGSPQSNIQYF.

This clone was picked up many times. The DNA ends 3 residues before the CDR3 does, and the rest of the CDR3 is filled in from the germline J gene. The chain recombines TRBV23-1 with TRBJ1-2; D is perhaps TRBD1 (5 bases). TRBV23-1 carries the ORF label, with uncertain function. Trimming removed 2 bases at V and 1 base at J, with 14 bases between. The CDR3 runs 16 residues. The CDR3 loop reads CASSQAESQGNYGYTF. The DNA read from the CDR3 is TGCGCCAGCAGTCAAGCGGAGAGCCAGGGTAACTATGGC.